A single T cell receptor beta chain is shown here with its context. The data originate from a study of shared clonotypes between healthy human individuals. Healthy adults negative for HIV, lacking recent acute infections or vaccinations, served as donors. Sequenced by immunoSEQ multiplex PCR; TCRdb stores in-frame clones only, minus some. The data contain 2,500,000 or so clones, under 95% of them singletons. CDR3 length: 16 amino acids. Germline CDR1 MNHGY, CDR2 SVAAGI. This TCR derives from a man younger than 35 in good health. Some clones in this sample may be carry-over from other donors' samples. Sequencing input: naive CD4+ T cells from PBMCs. Subset specified: CD45RA+ positively selected. V is TRBV6-9 and J is TRBJ2-5; D gene unclear. Matching the DNA end better, TRBJ2-7 makes the J call doubtful. DNA for the CDR3: TGTGCCAGCAGGCGGCCCCCTCCCTCCTACTCCTACGAGCAGTACTTC. Translated: CASRRPPPSYSYEQYF.